This paragraph covers one TCR beta chain sequence. It lacks a known antigen. No much larger clone exists at a distance of one base, and base qualities are not known. Library preparation employed the immunoSEQ multiplex PCR assay. A mixture of 60 forward primers for TCR Vbeta segments and 13 reverse primers for TCR Jbeta segments was used in the multiplex PCR. The CDR3 region of rearranged TCR beta genes was amplified from genomic DNA by a multiplex PCR assay. Amplified TCR beta libraries were sequenced as 87-base-pair reads on the Illumina HiSeq System. The study's processing was this. Across the 700 or so repertoires, a later analysis counted around 80 million unique TCR beta chains, 9.5 million to 12 million of which were shared by at least two donors. Raw reads were error-corrected and collapsed into unique sequences by a nearest-neighbor algorithm in which closely related sequences were merged to remove PCR and sequencing errors. V, D and J gene segments were assigned by aligning CDR3 sequences to IMGT reference sequences. For a sequence to be retained, at least a six-nucleotide match to both a V gene segment and a J gene segment was required. A rearrangement was called productive if the CDR3 had no stop codons and remained in frame with V and J, and every other rearrangement was called non-productive. CDR3 was defined according to IMGT convention as the region running from the second conserved V-encoded cysteine to the conserved J-encoded phenylalanine. Sequences without an unambiguous match to a single V gene segment were excluded from the earlier analysis of over 500 of the donors. In an earlier analysis of approximately 610 of the donors, V segments were called functional above 56.7% productive rearrangements and were called segregating when the between-donor standard deviation exceeded 5%. A statistical classification framework was developed to diagnose cytomegalovirus status using the catalog of TCR beta chain sequences. V and J gene assignment, in a later analysis, came from comparing TCR nucleotide sequences with IMGT/GENE-DB human TR gene sequences. In a later analysis, CDR3 sequences and most-parsimonious VDJ recombination scenarios were assigned using the TCRdist pipeline. In a later analysis, every TCR beta chain was defined by the combination of its CDR3 amino acid sequence and its V-gene family, and reads without a unique V-gene family were dropped. In a later analysis, 500 to 650 highly shared, low-generation-probability nucleotide sequences were removed to address suspected cross-contamination and a sequencing artifact. In a later analysis, a clonal expansion index was calculated for each public chain from normalized within-repertoire ranks of inferred template counts. A later analysis computed generation probabilities with a VDJ recombination model fitted to out-of-frame rearrangements, and checked the results against IGoR. In a later analysis, TCR-TCR, TCR-HLA and TCR-CMV co-occurrence was scored with hypergeometric tests, and a repertoire-size bias correction was applied to TCR pairs. A later analysis estimated false discovery rates by permuting HLA or CMV assignments 20 times. In a later analysis, co-occurring TCRs were grouped using DBSCAN, and TCRdist sequence similarity was added for clustering within HLA-allele-positive subsets. For co-occurrence clustering, repertoires with fewer than 30,000 or more than 120,000 public chains were excluded, along with five repertoires with anomalous nucleotide sharing. TCRdb stores this immuneACCESS table with in-frame sequences only. Part of the clones is absent; in the studies checked, under half of the shortfall reflects unresolved V genes, and no reason is known for the rest. The V and J calls and the clone size are those of that table, but D and trimming were determined from the DNA. In this sample the table shows tens of thousands of clones, around 76% of which occur a single time. 22% of the sample is taken by the ten largest.

This entry belongs to a study of cytomegalovirus exposure and HLA in healthy donors listed by TCRdb under 2017. For the study in its entirety: In an earlier analysis of roughly 500 of the donors, less than 350 Gb of sequence data and 120 million or so unique TCR beta sequences from 150 million to 200 million T cells were reported. About five DR-DQ haplotypes were treated as single units for association and clustering because of strong linkage in the cohort. To study patterns of TCR occurrence, a later analysis re-analyzed previously published TCR beta repertoires from around 700 donors and added high-resolution HLA genotyping. Alongside the repertoire data, information on donor age, sex, ethnicity and CMV serostatus was compiled. The aim of the study was to test whether cataloging public T cell receptors could identify signatures of past pathogen exposure. Genome-wide SNP genotypes for about three fifths of the roughly 670 donors were used in a later genetic analysis, which treated that subset as a discovery cohort. Class I and class II HLA loci were covered by the typing at four-digit resolution. Across some 400 genotyped donors of the cohort, an average of approximately 220,000 unique TCR beta nucleotide sequences per donor were sequenced, and 15% to 20% of those sequences were non-productive. Besides the first cohort of roughly 640 subjects, a separate validation cohort made up of 120 different subjects was used. Rather than using new phenotypic data, the later analysis identified candidate immune exposures from TCR beta sequences and from how often those sequences occurred across donors. About 320 gigabases of sequencing data and 78 million or so unique TCR sequences were included in an early release covering roughly 600 HLA-typed donors. Using immunosequencing, the study profiled T cell repertoires from approximately 700 subjects and related those repertoires to cytomegalovirus serostatus. All discovery cohort repertoires had been generated using a single sequencing platform. To decide whether each TCR beta V gene segment behaved as functional or pseudogenic, an earlier analysis of some 570 of the donors relied on high-throughput TCR beta sequencing. The number of donors typed differed by locus, with about 629-640 for A, B, C, DRB1 and DQB1, roughly 520 for DQA1, nearly 610 for DPA1, and some 450 for DPB1. To predict cytomegalovirus infection status, the study combined high-throughput TCR immunosequencing, statistical association of individual TCRs with disease status, and machine learning. Among the roughly 390 genotyped donors, around 81% belonged to the genetic ancestry cluster associated with self-reported Caucasian donors.

V drops 0 bases and J drops 15 bases, leaving 12 bases in between. The CDR3 holds 12 amino acids from the cysteine to the phenylalanine. The only DNA kept is the CDR3, 36 bases in frame from the first base. The germline V gene (reference sequence) provides CDR1 MNHNY and CDR2 SVGAGI. The paper as a whole reports these results and caveats: The classifier was reported to diagnose cytomegalovirus status with high specificity and sensitivity in both the original cohort and the validation cohort. The presence/absence analyses assumed that sequencing depth was roughly uniform across donors, and that assumption may not be true. The sequencing pipeline was judged likely to have produced a cluster of highly shared sequence variants as a technical artifact. A later analysis reported that several top co-occurrence clusters appeared linked to parvovirus B19, influenza, CMV and Epstein-Barr virus. In the study, approximately 150 TCR beta chains were listed as associated with cytomegalovirus. According to a later analysis, TCR association rates differed among HLA loci, with DRB1 alleles showing the most associated TCRs and HLA-C alleles showing the fewest. A later analysis found that most CMV-associated TCR beta chains appeared HLA-restricted, with HLA associations seemingly driven largely by CMV exposure. Some IMGT-functional V segments, including TRBV6-2 and TRBV6-3, could not be told apart with the 87-base-pair reads, so those segments were excluded. Across donors, most TCR sequences were observed very rarely, whereas some public TCRs were present in many individuals. A further reported finding was that TCR beta sequences accurately predicted the HLA-A and HLA-B alleles for most subjects in the first cohort. In a later analysis, HLA-associated TCR beta chains showed more clonal expansion and lower generation probabilities than non-associated chains that were equally common. Only TCR beta chains were sequenced in this cohort, and the absence of alpha or paired-chain data limited detectable features. Assigning TCR associations to individual alleles was difficult when HLA alleles, especially DR and DQ, strongly co-occurred. The authors suggested that the approach could potentially be generalized to other disease states and immunological phenotypes. Correlated functional status among segregating V segments might be attributable to linkage disequilibrium, but an unknown experimental factor could not be ruled out. A few of the identified cytomegalovirus-associated TCR beta chains were confirmed in vitro to be specific for cytomegalovirus antigens. At a false discovery rate of 0.05, a later analysis linked approximately 18,000 TCR beta sequences to specific HLA alleles. Broadly in line with IMGT annotations, most TCR beta V segments showed up in productive rearrangements about 87% or about 30% of the time in an earlier analysis of 587 of the donors. Seventeen rarely observed V segments, including chromosome 9 orphons, were excluded from the earlier analysis of approximately 500 of the donors because counts were too low. The only immune exposure information available for the cohort was CMV serostatus. Compared with the roughly 720-donor mean, donors in an Asian-associated ancestry cluster had fewer N-insertions in productive TCRs, according to a later genetic analysis. An association between a missense DCLRE1C variant and V-gene and J-gene trimming of TCR beta chains was found in a later genetic analysis and replicated in an independent cohort. Because HLA typing was unavailable for some donors at each locus, only the typed subset was used in association tests.

In total, more than 500 healthy bone marrow donors made up the cohort. Cohort members were all nominally healthy when sampled, although unrecorded immune exposures were likely present. The donor was CMV seropositive and belonged to the group of 250 to 300 seropositive cohort members. A peripheral blood sample was provided by each donor, and peripheral blood mononuclear cells were used for TCR beta sequencing. Genomic DNA was extracted from the blood cell samples with the Qiagen DNeasy Blood Extraction Kit. What was sequenced was PBMCs. This TCR was sampled from a woman in her twenties or thirties in good health and CMV-seropositive. In this chain, TRBV6-6 is recombined with TRBJ2-1, and the D gene may be TRBD2, 5 bases matching. The CDR3 in this case is CASSYSGSWRFF. The DNA sequence follows: TGTGCCAGCAGTTACTCAGGGAGTTGGAGGTTCTTC.